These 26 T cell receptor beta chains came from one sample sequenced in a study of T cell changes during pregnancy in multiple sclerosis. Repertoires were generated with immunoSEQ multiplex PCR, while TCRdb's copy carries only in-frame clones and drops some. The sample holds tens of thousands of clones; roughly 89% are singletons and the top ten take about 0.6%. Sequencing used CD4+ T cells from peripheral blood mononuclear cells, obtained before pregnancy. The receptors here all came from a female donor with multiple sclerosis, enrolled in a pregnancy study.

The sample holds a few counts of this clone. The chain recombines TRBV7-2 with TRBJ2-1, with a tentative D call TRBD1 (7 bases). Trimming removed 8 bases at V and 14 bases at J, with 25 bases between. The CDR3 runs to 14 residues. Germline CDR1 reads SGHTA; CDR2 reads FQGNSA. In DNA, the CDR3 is TGTGCCAGCTACCAAAGTGTGGGGGGACAGAGCGAGTTCTTC. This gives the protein CASYQSVGGQSEFF.

The CDR3 DNA reads as TGTGCCAGCAAGGATGTTACTACCATATACAATGAGCAGTTCTTC. Translation gives CASKDVTTIYNEQFF. The V gene is TRBV2, the J gene TRBJ2-1; the D is unclear. CDR1 and CDR2 (germline): SNHLY, FYNNEI. This CDR3 has 15 amino acids. V dropped 7 bases and J dropped 4 bases, with 17 bases sitting between them.

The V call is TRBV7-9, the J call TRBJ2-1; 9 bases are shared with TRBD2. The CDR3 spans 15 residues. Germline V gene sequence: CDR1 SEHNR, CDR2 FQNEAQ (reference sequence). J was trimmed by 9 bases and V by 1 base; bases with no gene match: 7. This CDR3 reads CASSLESGLAGEQFF. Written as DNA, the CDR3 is TGTGCCAGCAGCTTAGAATCGGGACTAGCTGGTGAGCAGTTCTTC. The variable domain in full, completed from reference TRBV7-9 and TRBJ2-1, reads DTGVSQNPRHKITKRGQNVTFRCDPISEHNRLYWYRQTLGQGPEFLTYFQNEAQLEKSRLLSDRFSAERPKGSFSTLEIQRTEQGDSAMYLCASSLESGLAGEQFFGPGTRLTVL.

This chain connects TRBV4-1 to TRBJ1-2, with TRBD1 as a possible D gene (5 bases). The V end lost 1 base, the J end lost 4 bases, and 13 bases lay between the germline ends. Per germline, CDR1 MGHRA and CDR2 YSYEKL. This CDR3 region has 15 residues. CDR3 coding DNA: TGCGCCAGCAGCCAAGGTTGGGGGGGGGTCTATGGCTACACCTTC. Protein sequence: CASSQGWGGVYGYTF.

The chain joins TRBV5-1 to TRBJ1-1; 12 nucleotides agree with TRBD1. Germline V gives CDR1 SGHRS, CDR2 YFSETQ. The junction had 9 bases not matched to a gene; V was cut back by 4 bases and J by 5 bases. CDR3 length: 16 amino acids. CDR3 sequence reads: CASSTGTGGAWTEAFF. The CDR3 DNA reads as TGCGCCAGCAGCACTGGGACAGGGGGCGCTTGGACTGAAGCTTTCTTT. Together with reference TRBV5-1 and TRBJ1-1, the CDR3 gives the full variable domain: KAGVTQTPRYLIKTRGQQVTLSCSPISGHRSVSWYQQTPGQGLQFLFEYFSETQRNKGNFPGRFSGRQFSNSRSEMNVSTLELGDSALYLCASSTGTGGAWTEAFFGQGTRLTVV.

CDR3 sequence: CASSPSSDYEQFF. The CDR3 DNA reads TGTGCCAGCAGCCCCTCTAGCGATTATGAGCAGTTCTTC. The chain uses TRBV11-3 and TRBJ2-1; TRBD2 is a possible D gene (6 bases). Germline CDR1 and CDR2: SGHNT and YENEEA. This CDR3 spans 13 amino acids. V was pared by 5 bases and J by 8 bases, with 13 bases between.

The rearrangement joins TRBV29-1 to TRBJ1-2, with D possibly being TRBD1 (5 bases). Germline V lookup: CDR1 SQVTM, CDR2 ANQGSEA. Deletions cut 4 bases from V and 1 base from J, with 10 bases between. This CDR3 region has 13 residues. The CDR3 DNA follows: TGCAGCGTTGTACGACAGAGTAACTATGGCTACACCTTC. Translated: CSVVRQSNYGYTF.

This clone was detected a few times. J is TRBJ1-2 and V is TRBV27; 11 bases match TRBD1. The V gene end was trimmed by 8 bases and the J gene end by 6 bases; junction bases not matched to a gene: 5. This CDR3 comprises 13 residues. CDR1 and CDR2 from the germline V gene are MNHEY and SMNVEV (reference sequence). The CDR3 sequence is CASGEGQGDGYTF. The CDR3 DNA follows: TGTGCCAGCGGGGAGGGACAGGGGGATGGCTACACCTTC.

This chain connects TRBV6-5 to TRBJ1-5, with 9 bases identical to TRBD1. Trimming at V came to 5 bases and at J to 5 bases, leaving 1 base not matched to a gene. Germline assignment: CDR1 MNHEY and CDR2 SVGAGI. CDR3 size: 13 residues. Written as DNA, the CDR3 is TGTGCCAGCAGTCGACAGGGGGATCAGCCCCAGCATTTT. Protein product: CASSRQGDQPQHF.

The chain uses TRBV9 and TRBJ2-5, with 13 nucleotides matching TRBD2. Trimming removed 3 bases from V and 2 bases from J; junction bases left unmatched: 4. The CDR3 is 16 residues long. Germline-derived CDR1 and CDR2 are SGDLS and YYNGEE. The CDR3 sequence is CASSAQTSGGQETQYF. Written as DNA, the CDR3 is TGTGCCAGCAGCGCACAGACTAGCGGGGGGCAAGAGACCCAGTACTTC.

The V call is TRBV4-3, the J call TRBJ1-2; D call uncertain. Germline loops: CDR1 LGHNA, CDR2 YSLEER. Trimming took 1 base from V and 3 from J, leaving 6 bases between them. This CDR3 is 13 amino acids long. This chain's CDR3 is CASSQVGDYGYTF. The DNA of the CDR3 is TGCGCCAGCAGCCAAGTAGGAGACTATGGCTACACCTTC.

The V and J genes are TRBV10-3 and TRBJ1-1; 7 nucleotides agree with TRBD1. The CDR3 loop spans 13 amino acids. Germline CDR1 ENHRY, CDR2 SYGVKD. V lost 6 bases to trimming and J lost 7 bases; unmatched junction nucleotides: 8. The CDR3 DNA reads TGTGCCATCAGCTCACAGGGGCTGGGTGAAGCTTTCTTT. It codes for CAISSQGLGEAFF.

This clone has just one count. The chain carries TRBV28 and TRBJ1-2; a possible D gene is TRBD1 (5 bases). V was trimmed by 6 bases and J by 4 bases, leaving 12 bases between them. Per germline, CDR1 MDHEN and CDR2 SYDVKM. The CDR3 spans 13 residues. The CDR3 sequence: CASRIQGLYGYTF. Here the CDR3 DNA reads TGTGCCAGCAGGATTCAGGGTCTCTATGGCTACACCTTC.

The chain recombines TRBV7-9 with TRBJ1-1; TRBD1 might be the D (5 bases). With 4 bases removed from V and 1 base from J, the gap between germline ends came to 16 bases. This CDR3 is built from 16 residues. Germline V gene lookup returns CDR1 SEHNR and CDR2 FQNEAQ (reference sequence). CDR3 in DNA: TGTGCCAGCAGCTCAGCCGGGGGGACGGGGAACACTGAAGCTTTCTTT. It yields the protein CASSSAGGTGNTEAFF.

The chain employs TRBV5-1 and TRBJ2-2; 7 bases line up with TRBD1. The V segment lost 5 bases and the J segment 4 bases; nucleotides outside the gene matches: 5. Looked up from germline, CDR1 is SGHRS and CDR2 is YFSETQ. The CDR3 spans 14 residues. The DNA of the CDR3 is TGCGCCAGCAGGGGGACAGCCACCACCGGGGAGCTGTTTTTT. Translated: CASRGTATTGELFF.

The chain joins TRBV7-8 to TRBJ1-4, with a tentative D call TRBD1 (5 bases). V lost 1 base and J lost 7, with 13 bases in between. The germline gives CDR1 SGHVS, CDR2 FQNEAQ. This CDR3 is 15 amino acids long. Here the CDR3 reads CASSLDAGGGEKLFF. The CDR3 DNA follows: TGTGCCAGCAGCTTAGACGCCGGGGGTGGTGAAAAACTGTTTTTT.

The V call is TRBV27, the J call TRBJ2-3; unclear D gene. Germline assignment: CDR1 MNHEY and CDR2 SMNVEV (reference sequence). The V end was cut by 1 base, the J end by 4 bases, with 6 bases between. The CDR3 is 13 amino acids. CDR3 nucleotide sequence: TGTGCCAGCAGTTTATACACCGCAGATACGCAGTATTTT. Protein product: CASSLYTADTQYF.

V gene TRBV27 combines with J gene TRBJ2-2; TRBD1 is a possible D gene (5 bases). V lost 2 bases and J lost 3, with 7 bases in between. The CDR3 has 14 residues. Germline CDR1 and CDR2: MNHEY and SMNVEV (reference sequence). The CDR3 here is CASSLGADTGELFF. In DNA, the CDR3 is TGTGCCAGCAGTTTAGGGGCGGACACCGGGGAGCTGTTTTTT.

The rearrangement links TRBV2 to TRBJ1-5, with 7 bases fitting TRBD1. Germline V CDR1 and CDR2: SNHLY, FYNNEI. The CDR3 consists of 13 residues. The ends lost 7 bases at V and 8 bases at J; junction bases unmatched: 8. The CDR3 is CASKPTGSEPQHF. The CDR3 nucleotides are TGTGCCAGCAAACCGACAGGGTCGGAGCCCCAGCATTTT.

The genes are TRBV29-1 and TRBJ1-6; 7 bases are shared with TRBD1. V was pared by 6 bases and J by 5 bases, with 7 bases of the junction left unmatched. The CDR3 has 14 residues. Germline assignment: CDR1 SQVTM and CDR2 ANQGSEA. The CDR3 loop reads CSVTTGTDNSPLHF. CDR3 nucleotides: TGCAGCGTGACAACCGGGACAGATAATTCACCCCTCCACTTT.

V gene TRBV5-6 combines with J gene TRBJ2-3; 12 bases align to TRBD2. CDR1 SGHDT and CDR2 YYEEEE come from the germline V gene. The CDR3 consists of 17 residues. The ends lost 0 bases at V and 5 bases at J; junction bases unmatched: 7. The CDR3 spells CASSLVLAGGLLDTQYF. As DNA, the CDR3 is TGTGCCAGCAGCTTGGTTCTAGCGGGGGGGCTATTAGATACGCAGTATTTT.

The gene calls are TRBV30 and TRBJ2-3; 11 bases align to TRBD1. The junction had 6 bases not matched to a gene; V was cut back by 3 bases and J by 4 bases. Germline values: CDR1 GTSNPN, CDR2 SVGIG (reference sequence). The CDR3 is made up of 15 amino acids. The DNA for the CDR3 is TGTGCCTGGAGCAGGACAGGGGGCAAGGCAGATACGCAGTATTTT. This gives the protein CAWSRTGGKADTQYF.

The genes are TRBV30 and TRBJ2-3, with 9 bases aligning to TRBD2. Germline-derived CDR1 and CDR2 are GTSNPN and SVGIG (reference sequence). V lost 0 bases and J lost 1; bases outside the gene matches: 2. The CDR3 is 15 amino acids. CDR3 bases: TGTGCCTGGAGTGTTAGCGGGGGACGCACAGATACGCAGTATTTT. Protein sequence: CAWSVSGGRTDTQYF. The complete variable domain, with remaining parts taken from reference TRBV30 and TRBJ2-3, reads SQTIHQWPATLVQPVGSPLSLECTVEGTSNPNLYWYRQAAGRGLQLLFYSVGIGQISSEVPQNLSASRPQDRQFILSSKKLLLSDSGFYLCAWSVSGGRTDTQYFGPGTRLTVL.

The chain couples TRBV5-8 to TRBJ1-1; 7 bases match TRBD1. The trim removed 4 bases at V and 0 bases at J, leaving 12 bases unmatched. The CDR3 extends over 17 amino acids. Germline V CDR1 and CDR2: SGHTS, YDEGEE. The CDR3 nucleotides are TGTGCCAGCAGCCCCTGGCAGGGGGGCATCCTGAACACTGAAGCTTTCTTT. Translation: CASSPWQGGILNTEAFF.

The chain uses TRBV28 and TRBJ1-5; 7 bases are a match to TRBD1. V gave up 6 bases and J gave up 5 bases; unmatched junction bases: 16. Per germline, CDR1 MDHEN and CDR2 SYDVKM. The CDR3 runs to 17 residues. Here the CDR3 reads CASSPGGYHRGDQPQHF. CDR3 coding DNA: TGTGCCAGCAGCCCAGGCGGATACCACAGGGGCGATCAGCCCCAGCATTTT.

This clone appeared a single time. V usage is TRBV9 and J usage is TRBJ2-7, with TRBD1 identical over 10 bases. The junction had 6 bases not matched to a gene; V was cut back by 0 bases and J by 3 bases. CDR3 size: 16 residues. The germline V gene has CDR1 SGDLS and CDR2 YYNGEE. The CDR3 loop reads CASSVVCGTGDYEQYF. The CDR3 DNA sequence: TGTGCCAGCAGCGTAGTATGTGGGACAGGGGACTACGAGCAGTACTTC.